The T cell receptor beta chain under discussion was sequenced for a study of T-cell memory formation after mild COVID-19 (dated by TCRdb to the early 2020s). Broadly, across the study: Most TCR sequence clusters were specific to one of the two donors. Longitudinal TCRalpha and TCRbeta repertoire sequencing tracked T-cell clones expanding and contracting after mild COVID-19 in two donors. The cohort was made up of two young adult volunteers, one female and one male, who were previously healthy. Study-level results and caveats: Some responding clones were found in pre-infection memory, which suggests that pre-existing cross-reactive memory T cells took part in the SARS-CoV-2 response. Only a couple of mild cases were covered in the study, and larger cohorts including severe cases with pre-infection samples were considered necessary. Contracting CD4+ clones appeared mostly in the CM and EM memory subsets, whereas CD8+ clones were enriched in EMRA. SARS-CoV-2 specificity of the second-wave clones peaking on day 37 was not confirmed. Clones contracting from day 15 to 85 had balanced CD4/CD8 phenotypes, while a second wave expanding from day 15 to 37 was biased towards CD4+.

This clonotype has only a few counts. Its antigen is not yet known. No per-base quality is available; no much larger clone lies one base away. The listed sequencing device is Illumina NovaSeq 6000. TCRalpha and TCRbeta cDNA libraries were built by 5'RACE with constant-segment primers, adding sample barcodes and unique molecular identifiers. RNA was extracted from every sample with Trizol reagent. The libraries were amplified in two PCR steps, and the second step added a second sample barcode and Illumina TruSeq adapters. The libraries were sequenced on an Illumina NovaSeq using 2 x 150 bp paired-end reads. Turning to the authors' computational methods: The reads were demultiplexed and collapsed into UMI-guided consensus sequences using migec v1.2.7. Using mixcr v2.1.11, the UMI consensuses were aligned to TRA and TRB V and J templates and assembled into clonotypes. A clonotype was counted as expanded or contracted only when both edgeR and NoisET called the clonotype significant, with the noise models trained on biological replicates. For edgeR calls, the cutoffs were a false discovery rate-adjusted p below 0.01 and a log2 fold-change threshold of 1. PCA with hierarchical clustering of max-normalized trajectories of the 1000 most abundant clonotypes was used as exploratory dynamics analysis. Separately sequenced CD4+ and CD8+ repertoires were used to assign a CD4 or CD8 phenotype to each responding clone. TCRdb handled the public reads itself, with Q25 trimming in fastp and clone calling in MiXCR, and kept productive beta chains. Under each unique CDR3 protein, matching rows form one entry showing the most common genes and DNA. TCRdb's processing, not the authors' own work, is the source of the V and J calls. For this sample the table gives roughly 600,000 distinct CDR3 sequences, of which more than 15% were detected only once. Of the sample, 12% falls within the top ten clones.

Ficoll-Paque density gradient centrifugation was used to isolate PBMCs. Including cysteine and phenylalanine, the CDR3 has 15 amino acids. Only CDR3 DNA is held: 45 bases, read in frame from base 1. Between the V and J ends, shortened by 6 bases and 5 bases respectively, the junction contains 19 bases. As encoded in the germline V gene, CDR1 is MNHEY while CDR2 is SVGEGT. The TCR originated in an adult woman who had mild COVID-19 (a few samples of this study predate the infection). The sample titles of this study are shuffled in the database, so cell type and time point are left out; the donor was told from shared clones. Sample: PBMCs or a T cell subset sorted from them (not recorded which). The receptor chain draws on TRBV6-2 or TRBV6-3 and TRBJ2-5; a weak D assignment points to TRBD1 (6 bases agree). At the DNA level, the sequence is TGTGCCAGCAGCCTCCGGGACACATGGGGGGAGACCCAGTACTTC. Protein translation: CASSLRDTWGETQYF.